Listed here is a single T cell receptor (beta chain). What it binds is not known. This sample stems from a study of shared clonotypes between healthy human individuals. Findings and caveats of the study: About 5% was the fraction of naive CD4 clonotypes found shared across several donors. Non-shared clonotypes had lower generation probabilities than clonotypes shared by all four sorted-subset donors.

The assay was immunoSEQ multiplex PCR, and TCRdb's table has in-frame clones only and misses some. The sample lists more than 2 million clones; nearly 97% were seen once. The source of this sequence is a man aged 18 to 29 in good health. The sequenced sample consisted of naive CD4+ T cells sorted from blood. As to subset: CD45RA+ positively selected.

The CDR3 coding sequence is TGTGCCTGGAGTATGGGGACAGGGAGGAATGGCTACACCTTC. Encoded protein: CAWSMGTGRNGYTF. This sequence joins TRBV30 and TRBJ1-2, with 9 bases identical to TRBD1. J was trimmed by 6 bases and V by 2 bases; bases with no gene match: 7. Germline V gene data show CDR1 as GTSNPN and CDR2 as SVGIG (reference sequence). The CDR3 length is 14 residues.